The 21 T cell receptor beta chains presented below share a single source sample, sequenced in a study of T cell responses to AZD1222 COVID-19 vaccine. Assay: immunoSEQ multiplex PCR; the TCRdb copy retains only in-frame clones and omits some. The sample carries approximately 120,000 clones, roughly 87% recorded once. The specimen was peripheral blood, collected 28 days after the second AZD1222 dose. All receptors derive from an adult who received the AZD1222 COVID-19 vaccine.

This chain's CDR3 is CASGLGLEQPQHF. CDR3 sequence (DNA): TGTGCTAGTGGTTTGGGGTTGGAACAGCCCCAGCATTTT. The V call is TRBV12-5, the J call TRBJ1-5; D call uncertain. CDR1 is LGHNT and CDR2 is FRNRAP in the germline V gene. This CDR3 has 13 residues. The germline V and J ends were trimmed by 1 base and 7 bases, with 8 bases remaining between them.

The CDR3, as DNA: TGCGCCAGCAGCTTGGAGGGGAGTATGAATGAAAAACTGTTTTTT. It yields the protein CASSLEGSMNEKLFF. This chain uses TRBV5-1 with TRBJ1-4, with D perhaps TRBD1 (5 bases). CDR1 SGHRS and CDR2 YFSETQ come from the germline V gene. Trimming removed 0 bases from V and 5 bases from J, with 11 bases in between. The CDR3 loop spans 15 amino acids.

This chain uses TRBV29-1 with TRBJ1-1; possible D gene TRBD1, 5 bases. This CDR3 contains 15 residues. The germline V gene encodes CDR1 SQVTM and CDR2 ANQGSEA. The V and J ends lost 4 bases and 0 bases respectively, with 15 bases between them. The CDR3 bases are TGCAGCGTTGTAGCAGGGCAGAAACTGAACACTGAAGCTTTCTTT. Translated, it gives CSVVAGQKLNTEAFF.

The J gene is TRBJ2-7, the V gene TRBV6-5; 7 bases line up with TRBD1. The germline CDR1 and CDR2 sequences are MNHEY and SVGAGI. J was trimmed by 3 bases and V by 5 bases; bases with no gene match: 10. The CDR3 runs 15 residues. The CDR3 region has the DNA TGTGCCAGCAGTACGGGACAGCCGACCCTCTACGAGCAGTACTTC. Translation gives CASSTGQPTLYEQYF.

This clone was seen once. The chain links TRBV6-6 to TRBJ2-3; D gene ambiguous. The CDR3 is 14 residues long. Germline CDR1 MNHNY, CDR2 SVGAGI (reference sequence). V dropped 4 bases and J dropped 2 bases, with 10 bases sitting between them. The CDR3 protein is CASSWDPSTDTQYF. CDR3 nucleotides: TGTGCCAGCAGTTGGGATCCCTCCACAGATACGCAGTATTTT.

The rearrangement joins TRBV19 to TRBJ1-4; 12 bases are shared with TRBD1. With 3 bases clipped from V and 10 bases from J, the junction kept 3 bases outside the gene matches. The CDR3 runs to 14 residues. The germline V gene has CDR1 LNHDA and CDR2 SQIVND (reference sequence). Here the CDR3 reads CASSMGTGGGKLFF. The CDR3 DNA is TGTGCCAGTAGTATGGGGACAGGGGGCGGAAAACTGTTTTTT.

This clone has just one count. The chain links TRBV10-2 to TRBJ1-6; tentatively, D is TRBD1 (5 bases). This CDR3 has 14 residues. Per the germline V gene, CDR1 is WSHSY and CDR2 is SAAADI. Trimming left V 3 bases short and J 7 bases short, with 10 bases between. The CDR3, as DNA: TGCGCCAGCAGTGAATGGGACGCCAATTCACCCCTCCACTTT. Its protein product is CASSEWDANSPLHF.

The chain has TRBV6-6 and TRBJ1-1; D is ambiguous. The CDR3 loop spans 13 amino acids. Germline values: CDR1 MNHNY, CDR2 SVGAGI (reference sequence). V gave up 6 bases and J gave up 5 bases, with 13 bases separating them. The DNA of the CDR3 is TGTGCCAGCAGGAGCGTCCGGTGGACTGAAGCTTTCTTT. Translated: CASRSVRWTEAFF.

The J gene is TRBJ2-1, the V gene TRBV19; 9 bases map to TRBD2. J lost 7 bases, V lost 6 bases, and 7 bases had no gene match. Germline CDR1 is LNHDA and CDR2 is SQIVND (reference sequence). There are 14 residues in the CDR3. The CDR3 DNA reads as TGTGCCAGTAGCCTACTAGCGGGTGTTAATGAGCAGTTCTTC. This encodes CASSLLAGVNEQFF.

CDR3 sequence (DNA): TGTGCCACCAGCTCGGGAGGAGGGACAAATCAGCCCCAGCATTTT. Protein product: CATSSGGGTNQPQHF. The gene calls are TRBV15 and TRBJ1-5; TRBD1 might be the D (6 bases). Germline assignment: CDR1 LNHNV and CDR2 YYDKDF (reference sequence). This CDR3 has 15 amino acids. V dropped 5 bases and J dropped 4 bases, with 15 bases sitting between them.

This clone was observed a single time. V gene TRBV6-5 combines with J gene TRBJ2-7; the D is unclear. The CDR3 has 14 amino acids. Germline CDR1 reads MNHEY; CDR2 reads SVGAGI. V dropped 5 bases and J dropped 2 bases, with 13 bases sitting between them. For the CDR3, the DNA is TGTGCCAGCAGTATTAGTCCTGACCCCTACGAGCAGTACTTC. Its protein product is CASSISPDPYEQYF.

The chain couples TRBV10-3 to TRBJ1-5, with TRBD1 matching 10 bases. Germline loops: CDR1 ENHRY, CDR2 SYGVKD. The J segment lost 5 bases and the V segment lost 4 bases, leaving 5 bases of the junction unmatched. The CDR3 is made up of 15 amino acids. Here the CDR3 DNA reads TGTGCCATCAGTGCGACGGGACAGGGGTATCAGCCCCAGCATTTT. It encodes CAISATGQGYQPQHF.

The sample holds a few counts of this clone. This rearrangement joins TRBV9 to TRBJ1-4; no reliable D call. Trimming stripped 4 bases from V and 7 bases from J, with 14 bases between. CDR1 SGDLS and CDR2 YYNGEE come from the germline V gene. The CDR3 is 14 residues long. In nucleotides, the CDR3 is TGTGCCAGCAGCCCCTCTGGCCAGAGTGAAAAACTGTTTTTT. Translated, it gives CASSPSGQSEKLFF. Based on the CDR3 plus reference TRBV9 and TRBJ1-4, the full variable domain is DSGVTQTPKHLITATGQRVTLRCSPRSGDLSVYWYQQSLDQGLQFLIQYYNGEERAKGNILERFSAQQFPDLHSELNLSSLELGDSALYFCASSPSGQSEKLFFGSGTQLSVL.

The chain employs TRBV13 and TRBJ2-1, with 15 bases identical to TRBD2. With 4 bases clipped from V and 15 bases from J, the junction kept 7 bases outside the gene matches. Germline V lookup: CDR1 PRHDT, CDR2 FYEKMQ (reference sequence). This CDR3 is 14 amino acids long. CDR3 residues: CASSWGLAGGDRFF. The CDR3 DNA is TGTGCCAGCAGCTGGGGACTAGCGGGGGGTGACCGGTTCTTC.

This sequence joins TRBV12-3 or TRBV12-4 and TRBJ1-5, with D tentatively TRBD1 (6 bases). The CDR3 sequence is 13 residues long. The V end was cut by 5 bases, the J end by 4 bases, with 9 bases between. This CDR3 reads CASSQDSNQPQHF. CDR3 in DNA: TGTGCCAGCAGTCAGGACAGTAATCAGCCCCAGCATTTT.

The chain is built from TRBV2 and TRBJ1-5; 7 bases map to TRBD1. With V trimmed by 5 bases and J by 1 base, 5 bases remained unmatched. CDR1 is SNHLY, CDR2 FYNNEI, per germline. The CDR3 covers 15 residues. The CDR3: CASSLSRGSNQPQHF. In DNA, the CDR3 is TGTGCCAGCAGTCTCTCCAGGGGGAGCAATCAGCCCCAGCATTTT.

This clone has just a few counts. The DNA for the CDR3 is TGTGCCAGCAGCGACCCCGGCGGAGGGAGGTATGAAGCTTTCTTT. Translation: CASSDPGGGRYEAFF. V and J are TRBV7-9 and TRBJ1-1; D is undetermined. This CDR3 is built from 15 residues. The V gene lost 5 bases and the J gene lost 7 bases, with 20 bases spanning the gap. Germline CDR1 and CDR2: SEHNR and FQNEAQ (reference sequence).

The gene calls are TRBV6-4 and TRBJ2-2; TRBD1 matches at 8 bases. The junction had 6 bases not matched to a gene; V was cut back by 0 bases and J by 3 bases. This CDR3 is 17 amino acids long. Germline CDR1 MRHNA, CDR2 SNTAGT. The CDR3 region is CASSDSSLRGHTGELFF. CDR3 DNA sequence: TGTGCCAGCAGTGACTCGAGTCTCAGGGGGCACACCGGGGAGCTGTTTTTT.

This clone was found once. The chain links TRBV5-8 to TRBJ2-5; 11 bases agree with TRBD2. Germline V CDR1 and CDR2: SGHTS, YDEGEE. CDR3 length: 16 amino acids. Germline trimming cut 0 bases from V and 2 bases from J; bases unmatched to any gene: 3. CDR3 DNA: TGTGCCAGCAGCTTGGGGGGACTAGCGGTACAAGAGACCCAGTACTTC. Its translation: CASSLGGLAVQETQYF.

The genes are TRBV7-9 and TRBJ2-1; D not certain. Germline loops: CDR1 SEHNR, CDR2 FQNEAQ (reference sequence). V lost 1 base and J lost 10, with 11 bases in between. The CDR3 consists of 13 residues. CDR3 in DNA: TGTGCCAGCAGCTTAGGAGTTCCAAGGGAGCAGTTCTTC. Translation gives CASSLGVPREQFF.

In the case of this clone: This sample includes further DNA sequences coding for the same CDR3. The chain couples TRBV11-3 to TRBJ1-6, with unresolved D. CDR1 SGHNT and CDR2 YENEEA come from the germline V gene. V lost 0 bases and J lost 8, with 5 bases in between. The CDR3 spans 13 residues. This chain's CDR3 is CASSLERDSPLHF. CDR3 coding DNA: TGTGCCAGCAGCTTAGAGAGGGATTCACCCCTCCACTTT.